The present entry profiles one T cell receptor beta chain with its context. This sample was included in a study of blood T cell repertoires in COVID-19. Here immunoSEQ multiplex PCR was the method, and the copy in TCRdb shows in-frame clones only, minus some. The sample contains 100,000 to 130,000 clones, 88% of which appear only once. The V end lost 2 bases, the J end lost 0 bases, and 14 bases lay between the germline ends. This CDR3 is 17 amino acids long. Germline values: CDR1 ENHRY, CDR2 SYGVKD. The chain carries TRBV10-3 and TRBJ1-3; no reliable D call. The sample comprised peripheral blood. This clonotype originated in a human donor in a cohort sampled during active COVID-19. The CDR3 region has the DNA TGTGCCATCAGTGAGGATTCCGCCGGGAGCTCTGGAAACACCATATATTTT. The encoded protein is CAISEDSAGSSGNTIYF.